The T cell receptor (beta chain) under discussion was sequenced for a study of Graves' ophthalmopathy and Graves' hyperthyroidism. Study in general: Peripheral blood was gathered at the point of initial diagnosis, before any treatment started.

RNA transcripts were the source from which TCR beta CDR3 regions were amplified. Amplification began with first-round RT-PCR using HTBI primers, then second-round multiplex PCR was performed. TCRdb re-called the multiplex PCR reads through MiXCR, storing one row per CDR3 protein. The data contain roughly 220,000 distinct CDR3 sequences, roughly 50% of them singletons. Symptoms, serum thyroxine and TRAb, thyroid ultrasound, and orbital computed tomography formed the diagnostic basis. The V end lost 1 base, the J end lost 0 bases, and 7 bases lay between the germline ends. Germline CDR1 reads SGHNT; CDR2 reads YYREEE (reference sequence). The CDR3 consists of 14 residues.

The sequence was collected from an adult man with Graves' ophthalmopathy. Sequenced material: peripheral blood. The chain recombines TRBV5-4 with TRBJ2-5; D might be TRBD2 (5 bases). The CDR3 reads CASSLNSDQETQYF. The CDR3 region has the DNA TGTGCCAGCAGCTTGAATAGCGACCAAGAGACCCAGTACTTC.